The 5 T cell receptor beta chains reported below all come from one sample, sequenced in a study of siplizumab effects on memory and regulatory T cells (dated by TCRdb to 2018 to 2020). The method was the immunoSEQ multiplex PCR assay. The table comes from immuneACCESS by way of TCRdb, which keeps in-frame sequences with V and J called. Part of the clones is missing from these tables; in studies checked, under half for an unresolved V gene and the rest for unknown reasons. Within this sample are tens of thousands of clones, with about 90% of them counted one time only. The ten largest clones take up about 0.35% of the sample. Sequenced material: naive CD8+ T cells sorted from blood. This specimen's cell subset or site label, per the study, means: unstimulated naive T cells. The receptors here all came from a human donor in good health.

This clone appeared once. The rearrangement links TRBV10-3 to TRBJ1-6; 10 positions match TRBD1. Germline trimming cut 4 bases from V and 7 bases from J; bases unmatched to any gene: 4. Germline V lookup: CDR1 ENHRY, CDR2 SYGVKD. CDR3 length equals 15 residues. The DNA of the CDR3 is TGTGCCATCAGTGGACAGGGGGCGGAGAATTCACCCCTCCACTTT. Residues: CAISGQGAENSPLHF.

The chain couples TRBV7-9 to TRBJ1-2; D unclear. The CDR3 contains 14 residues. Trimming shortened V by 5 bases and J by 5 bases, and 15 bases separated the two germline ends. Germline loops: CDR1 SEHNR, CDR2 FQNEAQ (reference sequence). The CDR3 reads CASSEPGEPYGYTF. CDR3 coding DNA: TGTGCCAGCAGCGAACCAGGCGAACCATATGGCTACACCTTC.

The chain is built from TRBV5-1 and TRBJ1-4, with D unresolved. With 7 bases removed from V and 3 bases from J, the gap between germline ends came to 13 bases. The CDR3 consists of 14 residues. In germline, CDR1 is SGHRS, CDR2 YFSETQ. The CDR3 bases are TGCGCCAGCCGCCTGGTGGAGGCTAATGAAAAACTGTTTTTT. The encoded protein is CASRLVEANEKLFF.

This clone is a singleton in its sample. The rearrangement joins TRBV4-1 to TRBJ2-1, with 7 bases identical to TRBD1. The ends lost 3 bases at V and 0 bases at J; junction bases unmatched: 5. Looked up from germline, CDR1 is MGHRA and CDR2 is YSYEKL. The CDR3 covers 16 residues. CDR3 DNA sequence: TGCGCCAGCAGCCACACGGACAGGAGCTCCTACAATGAGCAGTTCTTC. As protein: CASSHTDRSSYNEQFF.

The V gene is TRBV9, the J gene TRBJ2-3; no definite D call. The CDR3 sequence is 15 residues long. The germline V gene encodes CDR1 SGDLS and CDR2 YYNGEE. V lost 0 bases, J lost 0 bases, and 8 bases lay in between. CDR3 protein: CASSVDGESTDTQYF. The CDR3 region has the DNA TGTGCCAGCAGCGTAGATGGGGAAAGCACAGATACGCAGTATTTT.